This TCR beta chain was retrieved from a study of patients and donors after allogeneic stem cell transplantation. TCRdb reanalysed the RT-PCR reads using MiXCR and keeps one entry per CDR3 protein. The table shows about 960,000 distinct CDR3 sequences, with roughly 17% occurring only once. This CDR3 is built from 15 residues. Trimming stripped 6 bases from V and 4 bases from J, with 18 bases between. Germline V CDR1 and CDR2: SEHNR, FQNEAQ (reference sequence). This chain links TRBV7-9 with TRBJ2-5; D might be TRBD1 (6 bases). Sequenced: blood, either unsorted or a sorted T cell fraction (not recorded which). The clonotype was recovered from a human donor who was either an allogeneic HSCT recipient or a stem cell or donor lymphocyte infusion donor (not recorded which). It is not recorded whose cells these are; they may come from a transplant donor. DNA for the CDR3: TGTGCCAGCAGTTATAGACAGGTTGTGGGAGAGACCCAGTACTTC. Its protein is CASSYRQVVGETQYF.